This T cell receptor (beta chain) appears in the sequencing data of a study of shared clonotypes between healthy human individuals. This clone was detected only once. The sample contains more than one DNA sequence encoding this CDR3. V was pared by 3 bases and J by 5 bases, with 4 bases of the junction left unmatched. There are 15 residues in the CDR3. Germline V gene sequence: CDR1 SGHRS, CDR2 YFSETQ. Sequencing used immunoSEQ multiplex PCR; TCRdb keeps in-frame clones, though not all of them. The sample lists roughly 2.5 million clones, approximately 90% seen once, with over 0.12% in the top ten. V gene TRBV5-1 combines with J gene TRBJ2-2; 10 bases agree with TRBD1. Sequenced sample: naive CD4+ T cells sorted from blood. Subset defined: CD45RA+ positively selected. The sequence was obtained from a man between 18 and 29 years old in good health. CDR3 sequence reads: CASSSGTGVTGELFF. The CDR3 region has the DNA TGCGCCAGCAGCTCTGGGACAGGGGTGACCGGGGAGCTGTTTTTT.